This is a list of T cell receptor beta chains from one sample in a study of shared clonotypes between healthy human individuals. Assay: immunoSEQ multiplex PCR; the TCRdb copy retains only in-frame clones and omits some. The sample holds about 2.1 million clones; over 85% are singletons and the top ten take around 1.7%. The sample comprised naive CD8+ T cells from PBMCs. The source of these receptors is a man between 18 and 35 years old in good health. Some clones in this sample may be carry-over from other donors' samples. Both conserved end residues are part of each CDR3. Each record gives: J gene, V gene, clone size, D gene, CDR3 DNA, CDR3 protein. The D gene is left open where the match is weak. The size entry is marked missing in some rows and otherwise reads once, few, many or a size class.

TRBJ2-7 | TRBV6-1 | NA | NA | TGTGCCAGCAGTGCCCATGGCCCCCGGGACGAGCAGTACTTC | CASSAHGPRDEQYF
TRBJ2-5 | TRBV6-1 | NA | NA | TGTGCCAGCGGGCGGAGGGGAAAGACCCAGTACTTC | CASGRRGKTQYF
TRBJ2-7 | TRBV29-1 | once | NA | TGCAGCGTTTTGGGCGGGGCAACCTACGAGCAGTACTTC | CSVLGGATYEQYF
TRBJ2-3 | TRBV4-3 | NA | NA | TGCGCCAGCAGCCAAGACGCGCGGAGAAGCACAGATACGCAGTATTTT | CASSQDARRSTDTQYF
TRBJ2-6 | TRBV10-1 | NA | NA | TGCGCCAGCTTCCAGGTGACAGGTCCTACAAACTCTGGGGCCAACGTCCTGACTTTC | CASFQVTGPTNSGANVLTF
TRBJ2-5 | TRBV10-3 | NA | NA | TGTGCCATCAGCACCAATGGGGGAGAGACCCAGTACTTC | CAISTNGGETQYF
TRBJ2-7 | TRBV19 | NA | NA | TGTGCCAGTAGCTCCTATTCGACAGACGAGCAGTACTTC | CASSSYSTDEQYF
TRBJ2-7 | TRBV19 | once | TRBD2 | TGTGCCAGTAGTATTGGGCTAGCGGGAGCTTACGAGCAGTACTTC | CASSIGLAGAYEQYF
TRBJ2-7 | TRBV5-1 | NA | NA | TGCGCCAGCAGCATACCCCAAGCCGAGAGCACTACCCCCTACGAGCAGTACTTC | CASSIPQAESTTPYEQYF
TRBJ2-5 | TRBV7-6 | NA | TRBD2 | TGTGCCAGCAGCTTAGTGGGGGAGGGTGAGACCCAGTACTTC | CASSLVGEGETQYF
TRBJ2-1 | TRBV7-7 | NA | NA | TGTGCCAGCAGCCTTAGGACTGCCAGCTCCTACAATGAGCAGTTCTTC | CASSLRTASSYNEQFF
TRBJ1-1 | TRBV7-9 | few | NA | TGTGCCAGCAGCGAAGGGACGGTGAACACTGAAGCTTTCTTT | CASSEGTVNTEAFF
TRBJ2-7 | TRBV13 | NA | NA | TGTGCCAGCAGCTTAGGTTGGGCAGAGAGTGCCCGCGAGCAGTACTTC | CASSLGWAESAREQYF
TRBJ2-3 | TRBV27 | NA | TRBD1 | TGTGCCAGCAGCGACAGGGGAGATGGCACAGATACGCAGTATTTT | CASSDRGDGTDTQYF
TRBJ1-1 | TRBV5-1 | NA | NA | TGCGCCAGCAGCTTGGTGGACCGACCGAACACTGAAGCTTTCTTT | CASSLVDRPNTEAFF
TRBJ1-1 | TRBV6-1 | NA | NA | TGTGCCAGCAGTATGCGGGGCAGAAGCACTGAAGCTTTCTTT | CASSMRGRSTEAFF
TRBJ2-4 | TRBV9 | NA | NA | TGTGCCAGCAGCGGACCAAGTGGGTTTGGAGCCAAAAACATTCAGTACTTC | CASSGPSGFGAKNIQYF
TRBJ2-7 | TRBV9 | NA | NA | TGTGCCAGCAGCGTAGCAGGGTCCGGACGCGAGCAGTACTTC | CASSVAGSGREQYF
TRBJ1-5 | TRBV27 | NA | NA | TGTGCCAGCAGTTTGCGCAGTGGCAATCAGCCCCAGCATTTT | CASSLRSGNQPQHF
TRBJ2-7 | TRBV6-5 | NA | NA | TGTGCCAGCAGGCTCGGCCGTTCGGGGACCTACGAGCAGTACTTC | CASRLGRSGTYEQYF
TRBJ1-1 | TRBV6-5 | NA | TRBD1 | TGTGCCAGTTACAGGGGGCTGGGGACTGAAGCTTTCTTT | CASYRGLGTEAFF
TRBJ2-1 | TRBV28 | NA | NA | TGTGCCAGCAGTGCCCGAACAGGGGAGGGGTGGGATGAGCAGTTCTTC | CASSARTGEGWDEQFF
TRBJ2-1 | TRBV15 | NA | NA | TGTGCCACCAGCAGCCTAAGACCCTCCCTCCCCAATGAGCAGTTCTTC | CATSSLRPSLPNEQFF
TRBJ2-3 | TRBV6-1 | NA | NA | TGTGCCAGCAGGGGGCTGGACTATACGCAGTATTTT | CASRGLDYTQYF
TRBJ1-5 | TRBV4-2 | NA | NA | TGTGCCAGCAGCCAAGAAGAGGGTTGGAGCAATCAGCCCCAGCATTTT | CASSQEEGWSNQPQHF
TRBJ2-7 | TRBV29-1 | NA | NA | TGCAGCGTTGGAAAGGGGCAGGGGTACGACGAGCAGTACTTC | CSVGKGQGYDEQYF
TRBJ2-1 | TRBV28 | NA | NA | TGTGCCAGCAGTTTCCAGGGCCCCAACAATGAGCAGTTCTTC | CASSFQGPNNEQFF
TRBJ1-2 | TRBV13 | NA | TRBD1 | TGTGCCAGCAGCTTAGGCACAGGGGCCAGGGACGGCTACACCTTC | CASSLGTGARDGYTF
TRBJ1-1 | TRBV4-1 | NA | NA | TGCGCCAGCAGCCAAGACAGGGCGCCCAACACTGAAGCTTTCTTT | CASSQDRAPNTEAFF
TRBJ1-3 | TRBV2 | NA | TRBD1 | TGTGCCAGCGGGGAACAGGGGTACTCTGGAAACACCATATATTTT | CASGEQGYSGNTIYF
TRBJ2-1 | TRBV28 | once | TRBD1 | TGTGCCAGCGACCGGGACAGGGAGCACAATGAGCAGTTCTTC | CASDRDREHNEQFF
TRBJ1-1 | TRBV7-9 | NA | TRBD1 | TGTGCCAGCAGTCTTGCGACAGGGATGCTCACTGAAGCTTTCTTT | CASSLATGMLTEAFF
TRBJ2-7 | TRBV19 | NA | NA | TGTGCCAGTAGCAGTAACCGGGACGGGACCTACGAGCAGTACTTC | CASSSNRDGTYEQYF
TRBJ2-7 | TRBV27 | NA | NA | TGTGCCAGCAGTCCCTACCCCTCCTACGAGCAGTACTTC | CASSPYPSYEQYF
TRBJ1-1 | TRBV4-1 | NA | TRBD1 | TGCGCCAGCAGCCAAGGGACAGGGAAAGCTTTCTTT | CASSQGTGKAFF
TRBJ2-1 | TRBV9 | NA | TRBD2 | TGTGCCAGCAACCACCCCTCTAGCGGGAGGAATGAGCAGTTCTTC | CASNHPSSGRNEQFF
TRBJ1-5 | TRBV5-8 | once | NA | TGTGCCAGCTGTAAGACCCGAGGGAATCAGCCCCAGCATTTT | CASCKTRGNQPQHF
TRBJ2-2 | TRBV7-8 | NA | NA | TGTGCCAGCAGCTTACGTGCAGGAAACACCGGGGAGCTGTTTTTT | CASSLRAGNTGELFF
TRBJ2-7 | TRBV27 | NA | TRBD1 | TGTGCCAGCAGTCACCCGGGACAGGGTTTAGTCGAGCAGTACTTC | CASSHPGQGLVEQYF
TRBJ1-2 | TRBV4-2 | NA | TRBD1 | TGTGCCAGCAGCCATACTGTTGGGACAGGGTTAGTCGGCTACACCTTC | CASSHTVGTGLVGYTF
TRBJ2-7 | TRBV27 | NA | NA | TGTGCCAGCAGTTTATCAGGGAGCTACGAGCAGTACTTC | CASSLSGSYEQYF
TRBJ2-5 | TRBV4-1 | once | NA | TGCGCCAGCAGCCAAGATAACCCCCGGAGCCAAGAGACCCAGTACTTC | CASSQDNPRSQETQYF
TRBJ2-7 | TRBV5-1 | NA | NA | TGCGCCAGCAGCGTTAATCCGTCTGGCTACGAGCAGTACTTC | CASSVNPSGYEQYF
TRBJ2-1 | TRBV7-9 | NA | NA | TGTGCCAGCAGCGGATACCGGGCAGGGCCTTACAATGAGCAGTTCTTC | CASSGYRAGPYNEQFF
TRBJ2-2 | TRBV6-6 | NA | TRBD1 | TGTGCCAGCAGCATCCCGGGACAGAGGAACACCGGGGAGCTGTTTTTT | CASSIPGQRNTGELFF
TRBJ2-1 | TRBV27 | NA | NA | TGTGCCAGCAGTTTCCCCCCCCACAATGAGCAGTTCTTC | CASSFPPHNEQFF
TRBJ1-1 | TRBV21-1 | NA | NA | TGTGCCAGCAGCAGAAGACAGGGACCCGTGAACACTGAAGCTTTCTTT | CASSRRQGPVNTEAFF
TRBJ2-5 | TRBV28 | once | NA | TGTGCCAGCAGTTGGAGGGGAGAGACCCAGTACTTC | CASSWRGETQYF
TRBJ2-7 | TRBV27 | NA | NA | TGTGCCAGCAGAATCCTGTGGCGGGACCACTCCTACGAGCAGTACTTC | CASRILWRDHSYEQYF
TRBJ1-2 | TRBV30 | NA | TRBD1 | TGTGCCTGGAGTGTATCGTACCGGGACAGGGGGAACTATGGCTACACCTTC | CAWSVSYRDRGNYGYTF
TRBJ2-2 | TRBV5-8 | NA | TRBD2 | TGTGCCAGCAGTGCAGATTGGCGGGAGGGGAACACCGGGGAGCTGTTTTTT | CASSADWREGNTGELFF
TRBJ2-1 | TRBV27 | NA | TRBD2 | TGTGCCAGCAGTTCTCGGACTAGCGCTGGTGAGCAGTTCTTC | CASSSRTSAGEQFF